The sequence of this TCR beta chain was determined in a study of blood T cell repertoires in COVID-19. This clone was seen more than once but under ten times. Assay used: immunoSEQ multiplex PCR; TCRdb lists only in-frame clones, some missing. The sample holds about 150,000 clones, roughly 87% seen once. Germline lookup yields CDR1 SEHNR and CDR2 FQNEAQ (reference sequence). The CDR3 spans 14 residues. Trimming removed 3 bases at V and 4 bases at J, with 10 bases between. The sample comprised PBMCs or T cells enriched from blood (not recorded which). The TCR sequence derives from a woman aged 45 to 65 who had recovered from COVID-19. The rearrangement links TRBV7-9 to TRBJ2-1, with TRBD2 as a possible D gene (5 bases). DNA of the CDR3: TGTGCCAGCAGCTTGACTAACCCGTACAATGAGCAGTTCTTC. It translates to CASSLTNPYNEQFF.